The T cell receptor (beta chain) described here comes from a study of T cell responses to AZD1222 COVID-19 vaccine (dated by TCRdb to the early 2020s). Regarding the study in general: AZD1222 recipients given second doses at about 4 weeks or at about 12 weeks were pooled, since spike-specific TCR depth and breadth were not found to differ between the two schedules. TCR sequencing was performed for 230 to 250 trial participants, of whom approximately 200 were given two doses of AZD1222 and some 26 were given two doses of MenACWY control vaccine. Trial participants were enrolled into age subgroups of 18-55, 56-69 and 70-plus years, which contained 148, 28 and 57 TCR-sequenced participants, respectively.

Turning to this clone: The antigen it recognizes is unknown. Base qualities were left out, and no much larger clone turns up one base away.

V is pared back by 4 bases and J by 4 bases, with 10 bases lying between the germline termini. Per the germline V gene (reference sequence), LNHDA is the CDR1 and SQIVND is the CDR2. Spanning cysteine to phenylalanine, the CDR3 consists of 13 amino acids. Only the CDR3 region is kept as DNA, spanning 39 bases read in frame from base 1. Here is what the overall study found, with its caveats: Reportedly, almost half of the unique spike-specific TCRs recognized epitopes lying outside the regions that are mutated in the B.1.351 and B.1.1.7 variants. Because no day 14 peak-response samples were available, repertoires were characterized only after the peak T cell response. Most participants were white British and females outnumbered males, and the authors suggested that clonal diversity may have been underestimated. Vaccine-associated CD4 TCRs spanned the whole spike protein, with dominant responses in regions 160-218 and 743-854. After two AZD1222 doses, spike-specific TCR breadth and depth were significantly higher than at day 0 and than in MenACWY recipients. Conclusions about previously exposed vaccinees are limited, since just 6 or 7 AZD1222 recipients were seropositive for SARS-CoV-2 at baseline. The 56-69-year group was small, and its depth increase did not reach significance, likely because of low power.

The CDR3 regions of human TCRbeta chains were analyzed by immunosequencing. The paper's data handling went like this. TCRs in the repertoires were compared against a reference library of SARS-CoV-2-specific TCRs that had been generated with the MIRA antigen-specificity platform. Breadth was defined as the fraction of unique TCRs that were SARS-CoV-2-associated. Depth was defined as the fraction of total T cells that were SARS-CoV-2-associated. Each spike-specific TCR was assigned to its reactive spike region and to a CD4 or CD8 class using the MIRA data. Log10-transformed breadth and depth values were compared by one-way ANOVA with Sidak's multiple comparisons tests. TCRdb holds this immuneACCESS table with in-frame rearrangements only. Some clones are missing; in checked studies, unresolved V genes explain under half, and the rest has no known cause. V and J calls and clone size are those listed in that table; D and trimming were worked out from the DNA. The sample records over 50,000 clones, about 88% of which are singletons. 25% to 30% of the sample comes from the top ten.

What this sample's time point label stands for: baseline before first vaccination. Vaccinee samples were obtained from the UK trials COV001 and COV002, which included a single-blind randomized controlled phase 2/3 trial of AZD1222 (ChAdOx1 nCoV-19) in healthy adults. Trial participant PBMC samples were collected at day 0 and day 28 after the second dose for TCRbeta chain sequencing. The source material was peripheral blood, sampled on day 0 of AZD1222 vaccination. Recombination connected TRBV19 to TRBJ1-1, with the D gene not confidently named. The sequence was obtained from an adult in good health. The DNA is TGTGCCAGTAGTAACAGTCGGGGCACTGAAGCTTTCTTT. The translation is CASSNSRGTEAFF.